Each of the 3 T cell receptor beta chains below was sequenced from the same sample in a study of metastatic and nonmetastatic thyroid tumors. From the PCR reads, TCRdb re-called clones with MiXCR. The data contain approximately 31,000 clones, 25% to 35% of them singletons. Until they underwent thyroid surgery, no patient had received any treatment. The sample comprised blood. Receptors originate from a female donor with papillary thyroid cancer or a benign thyroid nodule (not recorded which). Some clones in this sample may be carry-over from other donors' samples.

This clone was observed at least ten times. The V gene is TRBV2, the J gene TRBJ2-3, with D hard to call. The V gene lost 4 bases and the J gene lost 2 bases, with 16 bases spanning the gap. The germline V gene has CDR1 SNHLY and CDR2 FYNNEI. This CDR3 is built from 16 residues. CDR3 sequence: CASSGVQEFYTDTQYF. The CDR3 DNA is TGTGCCAGCAGTGGCGTTCAGGAATTCTACACAGATACGCAGTATTTT.

This clone was counted ten times or more. V usage is TRBV19 and J usage is TRBJ2-7, with 7 bases fitting TRBD1. V lost 5 bases, J lost 2 bases, and 12 bases stayed unmatched. This CDR3 comprises 16 residues. The V gene's germline CDR1 is LNHDA and CDR2 SQIVND (reference sequence). CDR3 DNA: TGTGCCAGTAGTGGCGCTCGGACAGGCGACCCCTACGAGCAGTACTTC. Translation gives CASSGARTGDPYEQYF.

This clone was picked up many times. The rearrangement links TRBV12-3 or TRBV12-4 to TRBJ1-1; the D is unclear. CDR3 size: 15 residues. V was trimmed by 6 bases and J by 6 bases, leaving 20 bases between them. The CDR3 coding sequence is TGTGCCAGCAGGACCGAGGCGCGTAGGGCAGCTGAAGCTTTCTTT. This encodes CASRTEARRAAEAFF.